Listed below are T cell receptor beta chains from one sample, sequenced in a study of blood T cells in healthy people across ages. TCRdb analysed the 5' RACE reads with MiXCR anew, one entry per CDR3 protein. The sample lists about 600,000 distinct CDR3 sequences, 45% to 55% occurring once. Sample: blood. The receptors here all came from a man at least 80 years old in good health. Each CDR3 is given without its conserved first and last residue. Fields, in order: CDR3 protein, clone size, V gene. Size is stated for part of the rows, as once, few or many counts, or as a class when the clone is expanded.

ASSSRGFNTEAF,few,TRBV13
ASSFRVQKNTEAF,-,TRBV5-1
SAQTLTSGWEETQY,-,TRBV20-1
ASSDYRGAYNEQF,-,TRBV5-1
ASSLPGRYEQF,many,TRBV27
ASSYSRQPNEKLF,many,TRBV6-5
ASSPAATGTFRETQY,few,TRBV18
SASSGGGYNEQF,few,TRBV20-1
ASDRGHGANYGYT,-,TRBV2
ASSQDSGGANNEQF,-,TRBV4-2
ASNLGGTKNIQY,-,TRBV9
ASSVEQGYGYT,few,TRBV9
ASSEPGVNTQY,-,TRBV7-2
AISESRSSGANVLT,-,TRBV10-3
ASSPSGERLTDTQY,many,TRBV6-5
SASKEQF,few,TRBV29-1
ASSVVSSGSRQY,once,TRBV9
ATHRQETQY,many,TRBV24-1
ASSLVGHEQF,-,TRBV7-2
ASSFYGFSYEQY,few,TRBV12-3/TRBV12-4
ASSATSGGGIYTQY,few,TRBV7-3
ASSLERQFEAF,few,TRBV7-2
AISEWSGANVLT,few,TRBV10-3
ASRQGLPDTQY,many,TRBV5-1
AIRERSNTGELF,once,TRBV10-3
ASSLAGTGISYEQY,-,TRBV5-1
ASSQTSGGAKNIQY,-,TRBV3-1
ASSVGTLSQETQY,-,TRBV5-1
ASSDGGGPISTDTQY,-,TRBV10-1
ASSRRENNEQF,few,TRBV27
ASSLASGAGYT,-,TRBV5-1
ASSLSVGASYNEQF,-,TRBV7-2
ASSSGRDLFSYNEQF,few,TRBV5-1
ASSSLQGTSGRHTQY,-,TRBV7-2
SARDSGPRGEQF,-,TRBV20-1
ASSPNLGRETQY,-,TRBV7-2
ASSRTATGPETQY,many,TRBV6-5
SAETSGRATLGFVEQY,-,TRBV20-1
ATSRDQTTDTQY,few,TRBV15
ASSRQTPLNYGYT,-,TRBV7-9
ASSVAERGAKNIQY,few,TRBV9
ASSRMRLAKNIQY,few,TRBV5-6
ASSFSGRIDSNEQF,-,TRBV7-2
SARRSGSYNEQF,-,TRBV20-1
ASMISDRAYEQY,-,TRBV12-3/TRBV12-4
ASSSGAKETQY,-,TRBV12-3/TRBV12-4
ASSLDGPPLH,-,TRBV7-2
ASSHGVGELF,-,TRBV4-2
ASSPNWDRSYEQY,-,TRBV6-1
ASSYSRPGAELF,once,TRBV6-6